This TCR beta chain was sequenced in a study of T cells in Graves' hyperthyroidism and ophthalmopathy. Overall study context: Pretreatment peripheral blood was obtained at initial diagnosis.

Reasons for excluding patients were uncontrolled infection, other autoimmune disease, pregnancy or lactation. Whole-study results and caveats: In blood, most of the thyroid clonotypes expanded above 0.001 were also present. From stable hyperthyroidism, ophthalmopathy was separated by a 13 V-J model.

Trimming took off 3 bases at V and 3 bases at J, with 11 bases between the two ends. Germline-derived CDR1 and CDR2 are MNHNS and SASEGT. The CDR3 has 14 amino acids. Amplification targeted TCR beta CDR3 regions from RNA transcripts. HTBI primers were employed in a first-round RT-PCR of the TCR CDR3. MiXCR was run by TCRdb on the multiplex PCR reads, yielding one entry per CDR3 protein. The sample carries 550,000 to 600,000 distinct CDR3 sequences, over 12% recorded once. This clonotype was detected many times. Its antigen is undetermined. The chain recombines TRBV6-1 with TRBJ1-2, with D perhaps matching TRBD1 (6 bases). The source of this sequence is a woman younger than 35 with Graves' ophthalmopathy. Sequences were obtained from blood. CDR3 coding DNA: TGTGCCAGCAGTGATCCCGACAGGTACTATGGCTACACCTTC. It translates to CASSDPDRYYGYTF.